Listed below are T cell receptor beta chains from one sample, sequenced in a study of CD8 T cells in ankylosing spondylitis. TCRdb recomputed calls from the 5' RACE reads with MiXCR, one row per CDR3 protein. The sample consists of approximately 240,000 distinct CDR3 sequences, under 12% of them appearing once. The sample taken for sequencing was blood, either unsorted or a sorted T cell fraction (not recorded which). These TCRs come from a male donor with ankylosing spondylitis or in good health (not recorded which). Both conserved end residues are part of each CDR3.

>TRBV20-1|TRBJ2-7
CSARGAGGHHEQYF
>TRBV5-5|TRBJ2-1
CASSPVGTGYNEQFF
>TRBV29-1|TRBJ2-7
CSAGLAGTYEQYF
>TRBV15|TRBJ2-1
CATSRTPSGHNEQFF
>TRBV10-3|TRBJ2-7
CAISGGDYEQYF
>TRBV2|TRBJ1-2
CASTKRDFSNGGYTF
>TRBV11-2|TRBJ1-5
CASSVGTRNQPQHF
>TRBV6-1|TRBJ2-4
CASSRLGGDLAKNIQYF
>TRBV27|TRBJ2-7
CASSLSGQHYEQYF
>TRBV5-1|TRBJ2-3
CASRVVQGEDTQYF
>TRBV29-1|TRBJ1-1
CSVGGQMNTEAFF
>TRBV6-1|TRBJ2-1
CASSGDRGAMDEQFF
>TRBV20-1|TRBJ2-1
CSARDGLAVYNEQFF
>TRBV10-3|TRBJ2-1
CAIQGSGRVNEQFF
>TRBV5-1|TRBJ1-1
CASSLELDTEAFF
>TRBV6-4|TRBJ2-1
CASRTSNRGMVYNEQFF
>TRBV20-1|TRBJ2-1
CSARGSALDEQFF
>TRBV12-3/TRBV12-4|TRBJ1-1
CASSLMNTEAFF
>TRBV7-2|TRBJ2-1
CASSPPGLAAYNEQFF
>TRBV10-2|TRBJ1-6
CASSEPPQGSHSPLHF
>TRBV5-5|TRBJ2-5
CASSLASGRETQYF
>TRBV30|TRBJ1-1
CAWSPTGGTFEAFF
>TRBV4-2|TRBJ2-1
CASSQEGDPYNEQFF
>TRBV14|TRBJ2-2
CASSQVLSAGQELFF
>TRBV4-2|TRBJ2-3
CASSQDWARNRESTDTQYF
>TRBV29-1|TRBJ2-5
CSAEKVSETQYF
>TRBV5-5|TRBJ2-1
CASSLSSGIPEEQFF
>TRBV7-9|TRBJ2-2
CASSPGRHSGELFF
>TRBV7-9|TRBJ2-5
CASSLWTSGSQETQYF
>TRBV5-1|TRBJ2-1
CASSPNRGLREEQFF
>TRBV6-1|TRBJ2-1
CASRPPGTRNEQFF
>TRBV5-1|TRBJ1-1
CASSYSSTNTEAFF
>TRBV4-2|TRBJ1-1
CASSQMTTVNTEAFF
>TRBV20-1|TRBJ2-3
CSAQSPRTGAETDTQYF
>TRBV10-3|TRBJ1-5
CAISEEGGSNQPQHF
>TRBV7-2|TRBJ2-7
CASSLVLRAYEQYF
>TRBV5-1|TRBJ2-3
CASSGGTSGFTDTQYF
>TRBV20-1|TRBJ2-1
CSARVPGGTSSEQFF
>TRBV25-1|TRBJ1-4
CASPDRGRVNEKLFF
>TRBV6-5|TRBJ2-5
CASSWRLGAEETQYF
>TRBV20-1|TRBJ2-1
CSAPTGDEQFF
>TRBV30|TRBJ2-7
CAWSVITGSYEQYF